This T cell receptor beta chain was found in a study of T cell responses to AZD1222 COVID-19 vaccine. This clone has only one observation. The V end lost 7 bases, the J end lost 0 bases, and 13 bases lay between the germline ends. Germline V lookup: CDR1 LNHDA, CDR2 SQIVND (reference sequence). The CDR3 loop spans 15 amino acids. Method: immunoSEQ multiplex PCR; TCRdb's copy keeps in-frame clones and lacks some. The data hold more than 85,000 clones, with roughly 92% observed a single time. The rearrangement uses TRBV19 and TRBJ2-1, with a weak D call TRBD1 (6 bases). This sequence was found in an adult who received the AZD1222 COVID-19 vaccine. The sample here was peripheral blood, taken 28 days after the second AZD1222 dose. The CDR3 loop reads CASNRGQFSYNEQFF. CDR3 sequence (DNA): TGTGCCAGTAACCGCGGACAGTTCTCCTACAATGAGCAGTTCTTC.